This record covers a single T cell receptor beta chain. The sample originates from a study of blood T cell repertoires in COVID-19. Clones were sequenced by immunoSEQ multiplex PCR, and TCRdb holds only the in-frame ones, with some missing. The sample consists of nearly 65,000 clones, about 80% of them appearing once. V shed 1 base, J shed 4 bases, and the junction held 25 bases outside the gene matches. This CDR3 region has 21 residues. Germline V CDR1 and CDR2: LNHNV, YYDKDF (reference sequence). The sample taken for sequencing was peripheral blood. This clonotype was obtained from a human donor in a cohort sampled during active COVID-19. The chain employs TRBV15 and TRBJ2-7; 7 positions match TRBD1. This CDR3 is CATSRGEDGQDGTKNRYEQYF. CDR3 nucleotide sequence: TGTGCCACCAGCAGAGGGGAAGACGGACAGGACGGAACCAAGAACCGATACGAGCAGTACTTC.